The next 30 T cell receptor beta chains were all read from a single sample in a study of blood T cell repertoires in COVID-19. TCRdb's table, derived via immunoSEQ multiplex PCR, lists solely in-frame clones and lacks some. There are 210,000 or so clones in the sample; approximately 80% occur only once, and over 9.5% lies in the top ten. Input material: peripheral blood. The receptor set was obtained from a woman aged 80 or over with acute or convalescent COVID-19.

The V gene is TRBV4-1, the J gene TRBJ1-6; 8 bases are a match to TRBD1. The junction had 8 bases not matched to a gene; V was cut back by 4 bases and J by 9 bases. The CDR3 spans 15 residues. The germline V gene encodes CDR1 MGHRA and CDR2 YSYEKL. The CDR3 coding sequence is TGCGCCAGCAGCCGGGCCGGGACAGGTGGTTCACCCCTCCACTTT. It yields the protein CASSRAGTGGSPLHF.

In this sample, this clone turned up a few times. The gene calls are TRBV3-1 (or the pseudogene TRBV3-2) and TRBJ1-2, with 9 bases that match TRBD1. V shed 3 bases, J shed 7 bases, and the junction held 6 bases outside the gene matches. CDR1 and CDR2 (germline): LGHDT, YNNKEL (reference sequence). CDR3 length equals 14 residues. The CDR3 coding sequence is TGTGCCAGCAGCCATAACAGGGGGCGAACTGGCTACACCTTC. Amino acid sequence: CASSHNRGRTGYTF.

The chain carries TRBV2 and TRBJ1-1, with TRBD1 matching 8 bases. CDR1 and CDR2 from the germline V gene are SNHLY and FYNNEI. Germline trimming cut 5 bases from V and 5 bases from J; bases unmatched to any gene: 10. The CDR3 sequence is 15 residues long. CDR3 in DNA: TGTGCCAGCAGTTTAGCAGGGGGCGTATCGACTGAAGCTTTCTTT. Protein sequence: CASSLAGGVSTEAFF. The variable domain in full, with the rest retrieved from reference TRBV2 and TRBJ1-1, is EPEVTQTPSHQVTQMGQEVILRCVPISNHLYFYWYRQILGQKVEFLVSFYNNEISEKSEIFDDQFSVERPDGSNFTLKIRSTKLEDSAMYFCASSLAGGVSTEAFFGQGTRLTVV.

The genes are TRBV18 and TRBJ2-5; 11 bases line up with TRBD2. Germline-derived CDR1 and CDR2 are KGHSH and LQKENI. Germline trimming cut 4 bases from V and 5 bases from J; bases unmatched to any gene: 6. The CDR3 has 15 residues. The CDR3 nucleotides are TGTGCCAGCTCACTGGGACTAGCGGTTGCGGAGACCCAGTACTTC. This codes for CASSLGLAVAETQYF.

This clone was picked up a small number of times. The CDR3 coding sequence is TGTGCCAGCAGTGAAGTCTTAGTAGGTGGAGGTAATGAAAAACTGTTTTTT. This sequence encodes CASSEVLVGGGNEKLFF. The rearrangement joins TRBV6-1 to TRBJ1-4; no clear D. V was clipped by 1 base and J by 4 bases, with 16 bases between them. This CDR3 is 17 amino acids long. Germline V CDR1 and CDR2: MNHNS, SASEGT.

The chain joins TRBV28 to TRBJ2-7; 10 bases are a match to TRBD1. CDR3 length: 14 amino acids. Unmatched junction bases numbered 8, after V lost 8 bases and J lost 4 bases. Germline V gene lookup returns CDR1 MDHEN and CDR2 SYDVKM. The CDR3 DNA reads as TGTGCCAGCTGGAGCGGGACAGGGGAATACGAGCAGTACTTC. Protein: CASWSGTGEYEQYF. Using reference TRBV28 and TRBJ2-7 for the parts outside the CDR3, the full variable domain is DVKVTQSSRYLVKRTGEKVFLECVQDMDHENMFWYRQDPGLGLRLIYFSYDVKMKEKGDIPEGYSVSREKKERFSLILESASTNQTSMYLCASWSGTGEYEQYFGPGTRLTVT.

This chain connects TRBV6-2 or TRBV6-3 to TRBJ2-7; 10 bases align to TRBD2. The germline CDR1 and CDR2 sequences are MNHEY and SVGEGT. The V gene end was trimmed by 6 bases and the J gene end by 4 bases; junction bases not matched to a gene: 15. The CDR3 length is 17 residues. Here the CDR3 reads CASSEDRAQREGYEQYF. The CDR3 DNA reads as TGTGCCAGCAGCGAGGACAGGGCACAGCGGGAGGGATACGAGCAGTACTTC.

This chain uses TRBV19 with TRBJ1-2; 8 positions agree with TRBD1. The CDR3 covers 16 residues. Trimming took 6 bases from V and 7 from J; bases not matched to a gene: 16. CDR1 is LNHDA and CDR2 is SQIVND in the germline V gene (reference sequence). The CDR3 nucleotides are TGTGCCAGTAGCCCCCTGCCCGGGACAGGACGCCGTGGCTACACCTTC. Translating it yields CASSPLPGTGRRGYTF. Full variable domain (missing parts from reference TRBV19 and TRBJ1-2): DGGITQSPKYLFRKEGQNVTLSCEQNLNHDAMYWYRQDPGQGLRLIYYSQIVNDFQKGDIAEGYSVSREKKESFPLTVTSAQKNPTAFYLCASSPLPGTGRRGYTFGSGTRLTVV.

The chain couples TRBV5-4 to TRBJ2-2; D call uncertain. The germline V gene encodes CDR1 SGHNT and CDR2 YYREEE (reference sequence). V was trimmed by 5 bases and J by 7 bases, leaving 12 bases between them. CDR3 length: 13 residues. CDR3 loop: CASSFTPDGELFF. For the CDR3, the DNA is TGTGCCAGCAGTTTCACTCCTGACGGGGAGCTGTTTTTT.

This clone was picked up a small number of times. The chain is built from TRBV2 and TRBJ2-2, with 7 bases that match TRBD1. The CDR3 has 13 residues. The trim removed 6 bases at V and 6 bases at J, leaving 4 bases unmatched. Germline loops: CDR1 SNHLY, CDR2 FYNNEI. The CDR3 region is CASRAQGAGELFF. The CDR3, as DNA: TGTGCCAGCAGAGCCCAGGGGGCCGGGGAGCTGTTTTTT.

This clone was detected once. The chain recombines TRBV19 with TRBJ2-5; TRBD1 is a possible D gene (6 bases). CDR3 length equals 18 residues. Looked up from germline, CDR1 is LNHDA and CDR2 is SQIVND (reference sequence). The V and J ends lost 1 base and 5 bases respectively, with 23 bases between them. CDR3 coding DNA: TGTGCCAGTAGTATAGGGCGTCAACGCTCCAGGGGAGCGGAGACCCAGTACTTC. It is translated as CASSIGRQRSRGAETQYF.

DNA of the CDR3: TGCAGCGTTGAAGTGGCGGGCCGAGGGATGAACACTGAAGCTTTCTTT. This encodes CSVEVAGRGMNTEAFF. This chain uses TRBV29-1 with TRBJ1-1; D is undetermined. The CDR3 has 16 amino acids. V lost 1 base to trimming and J lost 0 bases, with 15 bases between them. Per germline, CDR1 SQVTM and CDR2 ANQGSEA.

The chain joins TRBV15 to TRBJ2-2; perhaps TRBD2 as D (6 bases). From germline, CDR1 is LNHNV and CDR2 YYDKDF (reference sequence). The CDR3 runs 16 residues. The V end was cut by 0 bases, the J end by 5 bases, with 13 bases between. CDR3 sequence reads: CATSRDGGIETGELFF. The CDR3 DNA is TGTGCCACCAGCAGAGATGGAGGGATTGAAACCGGGGAGCTGTTTTTT.

This chain links TRBV6-6 with TRBJ1-2; D remains unclear. CDR3 size: 14 residues. V was clipped by 4 bases and J by 1 base, with 10 bases between them. From germline, CDR1 is MNHNY and CDR2 SVGAGI (reference sequence). CDR3 residues: CASSSAQVNYGYTF. CDR3 bases: TGTGCCAGCAGTTCAGCCCAGGTTAACTATGGCTACACCTTC.

CDR3 residues: CSASTGMGVETQYF. The DNA of the CDR3 is TGCAGCGCCTCGACAGGGATGGGAGTAGAGACCCAGTACTTC. V usage is TRBV29-1 and J usage is TRBJ2-5, with TRBD1 matching over 7 bases. Germline V gene data show CDR1 as SQVTM and CDR2 as ANQGSEA. V shed 7 bases, J shed 4 bases, and the junction held 12 bases outside the gene matches. The CDR3 sequence is 14 residues long. Variable domain in full (rest from reference TRBV29-1 and TRBJ2-5): SAVISQKPSRDICQRGTSLTIQCQVDSQVTMMFWYRQQPGQSLTLIATANQGSEATYESGFVIDKFPISRPNLTFSTLTVSNMSPEDSSIYLCSASTGMGVETQYFGPGTRLLVL.

The rearrangement joins TRBV27 to TRBJ1-5, with 12 bases fitting TRBD1. V was clipped by 6 bases and J by 6 bases; unmatched bases: 9. In germline, CDR1 is MNHEY, CDR2 SMNVEV (reference sequence). This CDR3 has 16 residues. DNA for the CDR3: TGTGCCAGCAGGCGATCCCGGGACAGGGGGCTTCAGCCCCAGCATTTT. The encoded protein is CASRRSRDRGLQPQHF.

The V gene is TRBV29-1, the J gene TRBJ1-1, with a tentative D call TRBD1 (6 bases). Looked up from germline, CDR1 is SQVTM and CDR2 is ANQGSEA. The CDR3 extends over 15 amino acids. V was cut by 3 bases and J by 1 base, with 15 bases left in between. CDR3 DNA sequence: TGCAGCGTTGACATGGCTGGGGGCCCGAACACTGAAGCTTTCTTT. It translates to CSVDMAGGPNTEAFF.

This chain links TRBV19 with TRBJ1-2; TRBD1 matches 7 bases. J lost 3 bases, V lost 4 bases, and 5 bases had no gene match. Germline CDR1 and CDR2: LNHDA and SQIVND (reference sequence). This CDR3 comprises 14 residues. Here the CDR3 reads CASSRRQGDYGYTF. Written as DNA, the CDR3 is TGTGCCAGTAGTAGGCGACAGGGAGACTATGGCTACACCTTC.

This clone was counted a few times. The chain has TRBV7-2 and TRBJ2-7, with 7 bases matching TRBD1. V trimming: 7 bases; J trimming: 3 bases; junction bases outside the gene matches: 9. CDR3 size: 14 residues. Germline V gene sequence: CDR1 SGHTA, CDR2 FQGNSA. CDR3 protein: CASIPEDRNYEQYF. The CDR3 DNA reads as TGTGCCAGCATCCCTGAGGACAGGAACTACGAGCAGTACTTC.

The chain links TRBV19 to TRBJ1-4; D perhaps matches TRBD1 (5 bases). The V gene lost 3 bases and the J gene lost 5 bases, with 16 bases spanning the gap. The CDR3 runs to 16 residues. The germline V gene has CDR1 LNHDA and CDR2 SQIVND (reference sequence). This chain's CDR3 is CASSMGRRVSNEKLFF. The CDR3 DNA is TGTGCCAGTAGTATGGGGCGCCGGGTCTCGAATGAAAAACTGTTTTTT.

The chain links TRBV19 to TRBJ2-7; 10 bases line up with TRBD1. The trim removed 2 bases at V and 2 bases at J, leaving 6 bases unmatched. Germline-derived CDR1 and CDR2 are LNHDA and SQIVND (reference sequence). This CDR3 spans 16 amino acids. CDR3 sequence: CASSISPGQGPYEQYF. The DNA for the CDR3 is TGTGCCAGTAGTATATCGCCGGGACAGGGGCCCTACGAGCAGTACTTC.

The V and J genes are TRBV7-9 and TRBJ1-2, with 7 bases matching TRBD1. The CDR3 consists of 14 residues. CDR1 and CDR2 from the germline V gene are SEHNR and FQNEAQ (reference sequence). The V gene end was trimmed by 1 base and the J gene end by 8 bases; junction bases not matched to a gene: 7. CDR3 in amino acids: CASSLDGTAGGYTF. The CDR3 nucleotides read TGTGCCAGCAGCTTAGACGGGACAGCTGGGGGCTACACCTTC. Full variable domain (rest looked up from reference TRBV7-9 and TRBJ1-2): DTGVSQNPRHKITKRGQNVTFRCDPISEHNRLYWYRQTLGQGPEFLTYFQNEAQLEKSRLLSDRFSAERPKGSFSTLEIQRTEQGDSAMYLCASSLDGTAGGYTFGSGTRLTVV.

The J gene is TRBJ1-2, the V gene TRBV6-2 or TRBV6-3, with TRBD1 matching 8 bases. Per the germline V gene, CDR1 is MNHEY and CDR2 is SVGEGT. V was clipped by 0 bases and J by 6 bases; unmatched bases: 0. This CDR3 is 13 amino acids long. Written as DNA, the CDR3 is TGTGCCAGCAGTTACTCGACAGGGGATGGCTACACCTTC. Translation gives CASSYSTGDGYTF.

This clone turned up a few times. The chain has TRBV7-2 and TRBJ2-1; weak D call: TRBD2 (5 bases). V was trimmed by 5 bases and J by 2 bases, leaving 7 bases between them. CDR3 size: 13 residues. In germline, CDR1 is SGHTA, CDR2 FQGNSA. The CDR3 is CASSPRAYNEQFF. The CDR3 coding sequence is TGTGCCAGCAGCCCGAGGGCCTACAATGAGCAGTTCTTC.

The V call is TRBV6-1, the J call TRBJ2-3; tentative D call: TRBD2 (7 bases). V lost 3 bases to trimming and J lost 3 bases, with 19 bases between them. From germline, CDR1 is MNHNS and CDR2 SASEGT. This CDR3 is 17 amino acids long. The CDR3 sequence: CASSEHPQGGLTDTQYF. The CDR3 DNA follows: TGTGCCAGCAGTGAGCACCCACAGGGAGGGTTGACAGATACGCAGTATTTT.

This rearrangement joins TRBV6-1 to TRBJ2-7, with D tentatively TRBD1 (6 bases). Germline V lookup: CDR1 MNHNS, CDR2 SASEGT. V was trimmed by 3 bases and J by 0 bases, leaving 15 bases between them. CDR3 size: 16 residues. CDR3 sequence: CASSDIGTGHSYEQYF. CDR3 nucleotide sequence: TGTGCCAGCAGTGATATCGGCACGGGACACTCCTACGAGCAGTACTTC.

The gene calls are TRBV18 and TRBJ1-5; 9 bases match TRBD1. CDR1 and CDR2 (germline): KGHSH, LQKENI. J gave up 5 bases and V 4 bases, and 6 bases lay outside the gene matches. The CDR3 totals 15 residues. Here the CDR3 reads CASSLSGQGDQPQHF. The CDR3 DNA is TGTGCCAGCTCACTATCGGGACAGGGAGATCAGCCCCAGCATTTT.

J is TRBJ2-4 and V is TRBV19; 11 bases are a match to TRBD2. The length of the CDR3 is 17 residues. Per the germline V gene, CDR1 is LNHDA and CDR2 is SQIVND (reference sequence). V dropped 3 bases and J dropped 0; count of bases not matched to a gene: 4. The CDR3 spells CASSIGLAGVAKNIQYF. DNA for the CDR3: TGTGCCAGTAGTATCGGACTAGCGGGCGTAGCCAAAAACATTCAGTACTTC.

The chain carries TRBV19 and TRBJ2-7; 14 bases fit TRBD2. The germline CDR1 and CDR2 sequences are LNHDA and SQIVND (reference sequence). After removal of 6 bases from V and 5 bases from J, the junction contained 15 bases not matched to a gene. The CDR3 runs to 18 residues. The DNA for the CDR3 is TGTGCCAGTAGCCCGAGGACGACTAGCGGGAGGGCAGGCGACGAGCAGTACTTC. Its protein product is CASSPRTTSGRAGDEQYF.

This chain connects TRBV28 to TRBJ2-5, with TRBD1 matching 8 bases. This CDR3 has 15 amino acids. Germline values: CDR1 MDHEN, CDR2 SYDVKM. V lost 4 bases and J lost 4; bases outside the gene matches: 8. The CDR3 coding sequence is TGTGCCAGCAGTTCCACAGGGGGAACTTCAGAGACCCAGTACTTC. Translated, it gives CASSSTGGTSETQYF.